These 24 T cell receptor beta chains were all obtained from the same sample, sequenced in a study of T cells in Graves' hyperthyroidism and ophthalmopathy. RNA transcripts gave rise to amplified TCR beta CDR3 regions. The TCR CDR3 first-round RT-PCR relied on the HTBI primer set. TCRdb reprocessed the multiplex PCR reads with MiXCR, giving one entry per CDR3 protein. The table includes 550,000 to 800,000 distinct CDR3 sequences, 16% detected once. The sample was blood. Source of these receptors: a young man with Graves' hyperthyroidism.

The chain links TRBV10-3 to TRBJ2-5, with D tentatively TRBD2 (6 bases). The germline V gene has CDR1 ENHRY and CDR2 SYGVKD. CDR3 length: 15 residues. V lost 2 bases, J lost 4 bases, and 14 bases lay in between. The CDR3 bases are TGTGCCATCAGTGAGGTGCGGGACCTTCGAGAGACCCAGTACTTC. Translation gives CAISEVRDLRETQYF.

This clonotype was detected ten times or more. The gene calls are TRBV20-1 and TRBJ2-1, with D perhaps matching TRBD1 (6 bases). The CDR3 consists of 14 residues. The germline V gene has CDR1 DFQATT and CDR2 SNEGSKA (reference sequence). V was pared by 5 bases and J by 4 bases, with 15 bases between. The CDR3 loop reads CSADSQGIYNEQFF. Here the CDR3 DNA reads TGCAGTGCTGACTCGCAGGGGATTTACAATGAGCAGTTCTTC.

The V and J genes are TRBV4-2 and TRBJ2-3; 13 bases are shared with TRBD2. In germline, CDR1 is LGHNA, CDR2 YNFKEQ. V lost 4 bases to trimming and J lost 4 bases; unmatched junction nucleotides: 8. CDR3 length: 17 residues. CDR3 bases: TGTGCCAGCAGCCCGGGACTAGCGGGAAGTTGGGCAGATACGCAGTATTTT. As protein: CASSPGLAGSWADTQYF.

This clonotype was seen a few times. This may come from a read error, since a much larger clone is one base off. The V gene is TRBV7-9, the J gene TRBJ2-1; the D gene is possibly TRBD1 (5 bases). V lost 1 base to trimming and J lost 1 base, with 5 bases between them. Germline V lookup: CDR1 SEHNR, CDR2 FQNEAQ (reference sequence). This CDR3 spans 14 amino acids. The CDR3 loop reads CASSLDRSYNEQFF. The CDR3 DNA is TGTGCCAGCAGCTTAGACAGGTCCTACAATGAGCAGTTCTTC.

Points on this clonotype: A much larger clone lies a single base off, so this may be a read error. The rearrangement joins TRBV25-1 to TRBJ1-1, with 7 bases that match TRBD1. Looked up from germline, CDR1 is MGHDK and CDR2 is SYGVNS. The CDR3 spans 17 residues. The trim removed 6 bases at V and 2 bases at J, leaving 15 bases unmatched. The CDR3: CASREPGQRSGNTEAFF. The DNA of the CDR3 is TGTGCCAGCAGGGAACCGGGACAGAGGTCTGGTAACACTGAAGCTTTCTTT.

This clonotype was observed many times. The chain uses TRBV30 and TRBJ2-7; no clear D. Trimming cost V 4 bases and J 0 bases, with 13 bases left between them. The CDR3 loop spans 14 amino acids. Per the germline V gene, CDR1 is GTSNPN and CDR2 is SVGIG (reference sequence). CDR3 protein: CAWKMTGASYEQYF. CDR3 bases: TGTGCCTGGAAGATGACTGGTGCCTCCTACGAGCAGTACTTC.

The CDR3 DNA follows: TGTGCCACCAGTGATCAGGTAGATGAGCAGTTCTTC. Encoded protein: CATSDQVDEQFF. V gene TRBV24-1 combines with J gene TRBJ2-1; D not resolved. In germline, CDR1 is KGHDR, CDR2 SFDVKD. Trimming removed 3 bases at V and 8 bases at J, with 7 bases between. This CDR3 contains 12 residues.

This clonotype was detected many times. This rearrangement joins TRBV30 to TRBJ2-5; TRBD2 matches 8 bases. CDR1 and CDR2 (germline): GTSNPN, SVGIG (reference sequence). V was clipped by 3 bases and J by 1 base; unmatched bases: 7. The CDR3 totals 15 residues. CDR3 coding DNA: TGTGCCTGGAGGAAGGCACTAGCGGCCCAAGAGACCCAGTACTTC. It yields the protein CAWRKALAAQETQYF.

The chain uses TRBV6-1 and TRBJ2-2; 14 bases match TRBD2. In germline, CDR1 is MNHNS, CDR2 SASEGT. J lost 6 bases, V lost 8 bases, and 2 bases had no gene match. CDR3 size: 14 residues. CDR3 in DNA: TGTGCCAGCGGGGGACTAGCGGGAGCCGGGGAGCTGTTTTTT. Its translation is CASGGLAGAGELFF.

Of note for this clonotype: A read error is likely, as this CDR3 ends without the conserved phenylalanine or tryptophan. The chain links TRBV6-2 or TRBV6-3 to TRBJ2-2; D gene ambiguous. The CDR3 extends over 15 amino acids. Trimming cost V 5 bases and J 0 bases, with 10 bases left between them. Germline CDR1 MNHEY, CDR2 SVGEGT. For the CDR3, the DNA is TGTGCCAGCAGTGCGGCTAGTTCGAACACCGGGGAGCTGTTTCTT. Translated, it gives CASSAASSNTGELFL.

This clonotype was seen a handful of times. The V call is TRBV28, the J call TRBJ2-2; TRBD2 matches 10 bases. Germline V CDR1 and CDR2: MDHEN, SYDVKM. This CDR3 comprises 18 residues. The junction had 12 bases not matched to a gene; V was cut back by 5 bases and J by 3 bases. CDR3 nucleotide sequence: TGTGCCAGCAGTGTCGACCTCCGGACTAGCGGCTACACCGGGGAGCTGTTTTTT. Translation: CASSVDLRTSGYTGELFF.

This clonotype was seen a handful of times. This chain joins TRBV24-1 and TRBJ2-5, with a tentative D call TRBD1 (6 bases). The CDR3 length is 13 residues. Germline CDR1 reads KGHDR; CDR2 reads SFDVKD. V shed 6 bases and J shed 5 bases, with 12 bases lying between them. CDR3 nucleotides: TGTGCCACCAGTACAGGGTCTCGGGAGACCCAGTACTTC. This sequence encodes CATSTGSRETQYF.

This clonotype was found many times. V usage is TRBV20-1 and J usage is TRBJ1-5, with no clear D. Trimming took 5 bases from V and 0 from J, leaving 14 bases between them. Germline CDR1 and CDR2: DFQATT and SNEGSKA (reference sequence). CDR3 length: 15 amino acids. Here the CDR3 DNA reads TGCAGTGCTTCGGGTACACCGAATAGCAATCAGCCCCAGCATTTT. It specifies CSASGTPNSNQPQHF.

The genes are TRBV20-1 and TRBJ2-3; 14 bases agree with TRBD2. The junction had 6 bases not matched to a gene; V was cut back by 6 bases and J by 4 bases. CDR1 is DFQATT and CDR2 is SNEGSKA in the germline V gene (reference sequence). The CDR3 totals 15 residues. The CDR3 DNA reads TGCAGTGCCAGACTAGCGGGAGGGAGTGCAGATACGCAGTATTTT. This codes for CSARLAGGSADTQYF.

In this sample, this clonotype turned up many times. The chain carries TRBV12-3 or TRBV12-4 and TRBJ1-1; 7 nucleotides line up with TRBD1. Losses at the gene ends were 4 bases for V and 5 bases for J; bases not matched to a gene: 7. The CDR3 covers 14 residues. In DNA, the CDR3 is TGTGCCAGCAGTTCAGACAGGGTCAGGACTGAAGCTTTCTTT. Protein sequence: CASSSDRVRTEAFF.

This clonotype was seen a few times. This rearrangement joins TRBV24-1 to TRBJ1-2; D gene unclear. Trimming stripped 3 bases from V and 8 bases from J, with 12 bases between. CDR3 length: 13 residues. From germline, CDR1 is KGHDR and CDR2 SFDVKD. The CDR3 DNA follows: TGTGCCACCAGTGATGATACAGTTGAAGGCTACACCTTC. The encoded protein is CATSDDTVEGYTF.

This clonotype was observed many times. V gene TRBV6-1 combines with J gene TRBJ2-5; 7 positions agree with TRBD1. This CDR3 contains 14 residues. The J segment lost 5 bases and the V segment lost 6 bases, leaving 9 bases of the junction unmatched. Per germline, CDR1 MNHNS and CDR2 SASEGT. The CDR3 bases are TGTGCCAGCAGACAGGGGATCCTTGGGGAGACCCAGTACTTC. It yields the protein CASRQGILGETQYF.

Many counts were recorded for this clonotype. The rearrangement uses TRBV11-2 and TRBJ2-7; D may be TRBD1 (5 bases). The CDR3 runs to 15 residues. V gave up 6 bases and J gave up 2 bases, with 17 bases separating them. CDR1 and CDR2 from the germline V gene are SGHAT and FQNNGV. CDR3 sequence: CASRPIVAGTYEQYF. The CDR3 DNA sequence: TGTGCCAGCAGACCAATCGTGGCAGGGACCTACGAGCAGTACTTC.

V and J are TRBV24-1 and TRBJ2-1; the match to TRBD2 covers 8 bases. The germline V gene encodes CDR1 KGHDR and CDR2 SFDVKD. The CDR3 covers 13 residues. The trim removed 4 bases at V and 8 bases at J, leaving 3 bases unmatched. The CDR3 region has the DNA TGTGCCACCAGTGAAGCGGGAGTAGATGAGCAGTTCTTC. Protein product: CATSEAGVDEQFF.

This clonotype was detected ten times or more. V and J are TRBV30 and TRBJ2-3; D perhaps matches TRBD1 (6 bases). The CDR3 is 14 amino acids. The V end was cut by 2 bases, the J end by 4 bases, with 13 bases between. Looked up from germline, CDR1 is GTSNPN and CDR2 is SVGIG (reference sequence). The CDR3 DNA is TGTGCCTGGAGTAGGGCAGGGGCGGCAGATACGCAGTATTTT. Amino acid sequence: CAWSRAGAADTQYF. Filled out from reference TRBV30 and TRBJ2-3, the complete variable domain reads SQTIHQWPATLVQPVGSPLSLECTVEGTSNPNLYWYRQAAGRGLQLLFYSVGIGQISSEVPQNLSASRPQDRQFILSSKKLLLSDSGFYLCAWSRAGAADTQYFGPGTRLTVL.

This clonotype has at least ten counts. This chain connects TRBV3-1 to TRBJ1-1; D possibly corresponds to TRBD1 (6 bases). V was trimmed by 4 bases and J by 1 base, leaving 16 bases between them. CDR3 length: 16 residues. Germline-derived CDR1 and CDR2 are LGHDT and YNNKEL (reference sequence). The CDR3 bases are TGTGCCAGCAGCCGAGGCCCTGGGGACAAGAACACTGAAGCTTTCTTT. Translation: CASSRGPGDKNTEAFF.

This clonotype was found many times. V is TRBV7-9 and J is TRBJ2-6, with D hard to call. The CDR3 is made up of 15 amino acids. With 0 bases removed from V and 2 bases from J, the gap between germline ends came to 5 bases. CDR1 SEHNR and CDR2 FQNEAQ come from the germline V gene (reference sequence). The CDR3 DNA reads as TGTGCCAGCAGCTTAGCGCTTGCTGGGGCCAACGTCCTGACTTTC. It codes for CASSLALAGANVLTF. Supplemented by reference TRBV7-9 and TRBJ2-6, the full variable domain reads DTGVSQNPRHKITKRGQNVTFRCDPISEHNRLYWYRQTLGQGPEFLTYFQNEAQLEKSRLLSDRFSAERPKGSFSTLEIQRTEQGDSAMYLCASSLALAGANVLTFGAGSRLTVL.

V is TRBV6-1 and J is TRBJ2-4; TRBD2 is a possible D gene (5 bases). CDR1 and CDR2 from the germline V gene are MNHNS and SASEGT. The CDR3 totals 14 residues. Trimming shortened V by 6 bases and J by 0 bases, and 9 bases separated the two germline ends. CDR3 region: CASRPGLAKNIQYF. The CDR3 region has the DNA TGTGCCAGCAGACCCGGACTAGCCAAAAACATTCAGTACTTC.

The sample holds a few counts of this clonotype. This chain's CDR3 is CASSSPNPFSYNEQFF. The CDR3 DNA reads as TGTGCCAGCAGTTCCCCTAACCCTTTCTCCTACAATGAGCAGTTCTTC. The chain carries TRBV28 and TRBJ2-1; D gene ambiguous. The germline V gene has CDR1 MDHEN and CDR2 SYDVKM. Trimming shortened V by 4 bases and J by 0 bases, and 13 bases separated the two germline ends. This CDR3 has 16 residues.